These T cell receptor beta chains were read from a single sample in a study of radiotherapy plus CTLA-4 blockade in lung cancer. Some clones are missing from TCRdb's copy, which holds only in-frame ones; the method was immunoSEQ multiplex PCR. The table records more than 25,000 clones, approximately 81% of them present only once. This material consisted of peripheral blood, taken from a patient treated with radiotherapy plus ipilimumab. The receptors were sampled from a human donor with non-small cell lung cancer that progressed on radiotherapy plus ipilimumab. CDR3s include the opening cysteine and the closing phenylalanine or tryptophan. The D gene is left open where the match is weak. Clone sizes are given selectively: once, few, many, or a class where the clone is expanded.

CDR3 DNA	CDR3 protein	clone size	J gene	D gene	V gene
TGTGCCAGCAGGACCGGGACAGGGAGCTACTACGAGCAGTACTTC	CASRTGTGSYYEQYF	NA	TRBJ2-7	TRBD1	TRBV5-8
TGCGCCAGTGGGGCTGGGTCCTCGAACACTGAAGCTTTCTTT	CASGAGSSNTEAFF	NA	TRBJ1-1	NA	TRBV5-1
TGTGCCAGCAGTTTACCCCCCCCGACAGGCCGGACAGTTATTACCTACGAGCAGTACTTC	CASSLPPPTGRTVITYEQYF	NA	TRBJ2-7	NA	TRBV28
TGTGCCAGCAGCTCCAGCCCCACCCACGAGCAGTACTTC	CASSSSPTHEQYF	NA	TRBJ2-7	NA	TRBV7-6
TGTGCCAGCAGCTATTCTAGCGGGGGGATGTATGAGCAGTTCTTC	CASSYSSGGMYEQFF	NA	TRBJ2-1	TRBD2	TRBV11-2
TGTGCCAGCAGCGCCGGGACGAACCAAGAGACCCAGTACTTC	CASSAGTNQETQYF	NA	TRBJ2-5	NA	TRBV5-4
TGTGCCAGCAGCACCAACAAACTACGAGAGACCCAGTACTTC	CASSTNKLRETQYF	few	TRBJ2-5	NA	TRBV7-9
TGCGCCAGCAGCAAAACAGGTGAGGGAGCTTTCTTT	CASSKTGEGAFF	NA	TRBJ1-1	NA	TRBV5-1
TGTGCCAGTAGTACCCCAGGGGCTACTTGGCCCCAGCATTTT	CASSTPGATWPQHF	NA	TRBJ1-5	NA	TRBV19
TGTGCCAGCTCCCGGGGACAGGGGTTCCAAGAGACCCAGTACTTC	CASSRGQGFQETQYF	NA	TRBJ2-5	TRBD1	TRBV18
TGTGCCACTTCGTCGGCTGTGGGCGCTGAAGCTTTCTTT	CATSSAVGAEAFF	NA	TRBJ1-1	NA	TRBV7-9
TGTGCCAGCAGCCCCGGGAGTCTAGCGGGAGACGGCGAGCAGTTCTTC	CASSPGSLAGDGEQFF	NA	TRBJ2-1	TRBD2	TRBV4-2
TGTGCCAGCAGTGCCACCAGCTCTGGGGCCAACGTCCTGACTTTC	CASSATSSGANVLTF	NA	TRBJ2-6	NA	TRBV6-5
TGTGCCAGCAGTGCTGACAGGGGAGCTGGAAACACCATATATTTT	CASSADRGAGNTIYF	NA	TRBJ1-3	TRBD1	TRBV27
TGTGCCAGCACCTCGACAGGGAGGAGCGGGGAGCTGTTTTTT	CASTSTGRSGELFF	NA	TRBJ2-2	NA	TRBV6-6
TGTGCCAGTAGCACCCGGGACAGGAGTAGCAATCAGCCCCAGCATTTT	CASSTRDRSSNQPQHF	NA	TRBJ1-5	TRBD1	TRBV19
TGCACCAGCAGCCAAGACCCGGACAGGTACAATGAGCAGTTCTTC	CTSSQDPDRYNEQFF	NA	TRBJ2-1	NA	TRBV1
TGTGCCAGCAGTCTCCGTGAGACAGGGGATCAGCCCCAGCATTTT	CASSLRETGDQPQHF	NA	TRBJ1-5	TRBD1	TRBV27
TGTGCCAGCAGCCAAGACTTCGGACTTGATGAGCAGTTCTTC	CASSQDFGLDEQFF	NA	TRBJ2-1	NA	TRBV4-2
TGTGCCAGCAGCCAATTGTCGGGACAGGGGAACTATGGCTACACCTTC	CASSQLSGQGNYGYTF	NA	TRBJ1-2	TRBD1	TRBV16
TGTGCCAGTAGTTCCCGACTAGTTGGCGAGCAGTACTTC	CASSSRLVGEQYF	NA	TRBJ2-7	NA	TRBV19
TGTGCTCAAAGGCGGGCCAGCTCCTACAATGAGCAGTTCTTC	CAQRRASSYNEQFF	NA	TRBJ2-1	NA	TRBV30
TGCGCCAGCAGCTTGAGCCTAGCGGGGTACAATGAGCAGTTCTTC	CASSLSLAGYNEQFF	NA	TRBJ2-1	TRBD2	TRBV5-1
TGTGCCAGCAGCTTAATCGGGGACAGAGCGGAGGGATATCAGCCCCAGCATTTT	CASSLIGDRAEGYQPQHF	NA	TRBJ1-5	TRBD1	TRBV7-3
TGCGCCAGAGGACTAGCGGGGGGGCGTCTCACAGATACGCAGTATTTT	CARGLAGGRLTDTQYF	NA	TRBJ2-3	TRBD2	TRBV10-1
TGTGCCAGCAGTTCCGCGGGGAGGGGGACAGATACGCAGTATTTT	CASSSAGRGTDTQYF	NA	TRBJ2-3	NA	TRBV6-5
TGTGCCAGCAGTTTATCCCAGGGGACGGTCAAAAACATTCAGTACTTC	CASSLSQGTVKNIQYF	NA	TRBJ2-4	NA	TRBV27
TGTGCCAGCAGTTTAGGGGGGGAGCCCCAGCATTTT	CASSLGGEPQHF	NA	TRBJ1-5	NA	TRBV28
TGTGCCAGCAGGGCTAACACTGAAGCTTTCTTT	CASRANTEAFF	NA	TRBJ1-1	NA	TRBV2
TGTGCCAGCAGCTTAACGTCACAGAGTAATTCACCCCTCCACTTT	CASSLTSQSNSPLHF	once	TRBJ1-6	NA	TRBV7-8
TGCAGCGTTGATGACAGTGAACTTTACAATGAGCAGTTCTTC	CSVDDSELYNEQFF	NA	TRBJ2-1	NA	TRBV29-1